Below, 15 T cell receptor beta chains from the same sample are listed, as sequenced in a study of T cell responses to AZD1222 COVID-19 vaccine. Data came from immunoSEQ multiplex PCR; TCRdb stores just in-frame clones and leaves some out. Among roughly 130,000 clones, 88% were seen once, and the ten largest hold roughly a sixth. The source was peripheral blood, collected on day 0 of MenACWY control vaccination. Source of these receptors: an adult in good health.

The chain has TRBV7-2 and TRBJ1-2; 8 bases are shared with TRBD1. This CDR3 is built from 14 residues. Germline V gene lookup returns CDR1 SGHTA and CDR2 FQGNSA. Trimming at V came to 5 bases and at J to 3 bases, leaving 5 bases not matched to a gene. This chain's CDR3 is CASSMDRADYGYTF. In DNA form, the CDR3 reads TGTGCCAGCAGCATGGACAGGGCGGACTATGGCTACACCTTC.

V and J are TRBV7-2 and TRBJ2-3, with D tentatively TRBD2 (6 bases). This CDR3 is 15 amino acids long. V shed 5 bases and J shed 4 bases, with 16 bases lying between them. CDR1 is SGHTA, CDR2 FQGNSA, per germline. The CDR3 loop is CASSPDWGGSDTQYF. As DNA, the CDR3 is TGTGCCAGCAGCCCAGACTGGGGAGGATCAGATACGCAGTATTTT.

V usage is TRBV29-1 and J usage is TRBJ1-1; 7 bases align to TRBD1. Germline V gene lookup returns CDR1 SQVTM and CDR2 ANQGSEA. Germline trimming cut 7 bases from V and 5 bases from J; bases unmatched to any gene: 7. CDR3 length: 12 residues. The CDR3 loop is CSGVEGATEAFF. CDR3 nucleotide sequence: TGCAGCGGGGTTGAGGGGGCGACTGAAGCTTTCTTT.

For the CDR3, the DNA is TGTGCCAGCAGTTACTCGACCTACGAGCAGTACTTC. This sequence encodes CASSYSTYEQYF. The gene calls are TRBV6-6 and TRBJ2-7; the D is unclear. CDR1 and CDR2 from the germline V gene are MNHNY and SVGAGI (reference sequence). The CDR3 is 12 amino acids. The V and J ends lost 0 bases and 2 bases respectively, with 2 bases between them.

The chain joins TRBV14 to TRBJ2-3, with D possibly being TRBD1 (6 bases). In germline, CDR1 is SGHDN, CDR2 FVKESK. V was trimmed by 1 base and J by 4 bases, leaving 15 bases between them. The CDR3 loop spans 16 amino acids. The CDR3 DNA reads as TGTGCCAGCAGCCAAGCATTAATCCACAGGGCAGATACGCAGTATTTT. Its translation is CASSQALIHRADTQYF.

With respect to this clone: The junction and the germline gene differ at one end; a read error may be behind it. The J gene is TRBJ2-5, the V gene TRBV10-1; D may correspond to TRBD1 or TRBD2 (5 bases each). This CDR3 has 9 amino acids. The germline gives CDR1 WNHNN, CDR2 SYGVQD (reference sequence). The CDR3 DNA reads TGCGCCAGCAGCCGGGACGGAGACTTC. Its protein product is CASSRDGDF.

This chain links TRBV2 with TRBJ1-3; 7 nucleotides line up with TRBD1. CDR3 length: 15 amino acids. J was trimmed by 9 bases and V by 1 base; bases with no gene match: 9. Germline loops: CDR1 SNHLY, CDR2 FYNNEI. The CDR3 loop is CASSEEGALGFTIYF. CDR3 nucleotide sequence: TGTGCCAGCAGTGAAGAGGGGGCTCTCGGGTTCACCATATATTTT.

The gene calls are TRBV5-1 and TRBJ1-5; D gene uncertain. Germline-derived CDR1 and CDR2 are SGHRS and YFSETQ. The length of the CDR3 is 14 residues. V lost 0 bases and J 4 bases, leaving 8 bases between the germline ends. The chain's CDR3 is CASSLGTRNQPQHF. In DNA, the CDR3 is TGCGCCAGCAGCTTGGGTACGAGGAATCAGCCCCAGCATTTT.

The chain recombines TRBV9 with TRBJ2-7, with TRBD1 matching 9 bases. This CDR3 has 17 residues. Per germline, CDR1 SGDLS and CDR2 YYNGEE. The V segment lost 0 bases and the J segment 4 bases; nucleotides outside the gene matches: 11. The CDR3 coding sequence is TGTGCCAGCAGCGTAGGAGGGAGGGACAGGGACCGATACGAGCAGTACTTC. Residues: CASSVGGRDRDRYEQYF.

V is TRBV19 and J is TRBJ2-7; D is unresolved. Trimming stripped 3 bases from V and 1 base from J, with 10 bases between. From germline, CDR1 is LNHDA and CDR2 SQIVND (reference sequence). There are 14 residues in the CDR3. The CDR3: CASSMVGISYEQYF. In nucleotides, the CDR3 is TGTGCCAGTAGTATGGTGGGGATATCCTACGAGCAGTACTTC.

The chain links TRBV4-1 to TRBJ2-3; TRBD2 aligns across 9 bases. This CDR3 spans 16 amino acids. Trimming cost V 1 base and J 4 bases; bases outside gene matches: 6. Germline lookup yields CDR1 MGHRA and CDR2 YSYEKL. In nucleotides, the CDR3 is TGCGCCAGCAGCCAAGGCTCCCTAGCGGGGCCAGATACGCAGTATTTT. Translated, it gives CASSQGSLAGPDTQYF.

The chain has TRBV11-2 and TRBJ1-2; D is undetermined. V was clipped by 1 base and J by 4 bases, with 13 bases between them. Per the germline V gene, CDR1 is SGHAT and CDR2 is FQNNGV. This CDR3 is 15 amino acids long. CDR3 coding DNA: TGTGCCAGCAGCTTAGGGGTCCAGGAAGTCTATGGCTACACCTTC. Residues: CASSLGVQEVYGYTF.

The rearrangement joins TRBV27 to TRBJ1-6; D is uncertain. The V gene's germline CDR1 is MNHEY and CDR2 SMNVEV (reference sequence). The CDR3 consists of 14 residues. Trimming left V 1 base short and J 7 bases short, with 8 bases between. CDR3 in amino acids: CASSLLLGNSPLHF. The CDR3 DNA reads TGTGCCAGCAGTTTATTATTGGGAAATTCACCCCTCCACTTT.

This clone was counted a few times. The rearrangement uses TRBV9 and TRBJ2-7; tentatively, D is TRBD1 or TRBD2 (6 bases each). The CDR3 length is 15 residues. Germline CDR1 is SGDLS and CDR2 is YYNGEE. V lost 0 bases and J 5 bases, leaving 15 bases between the germline ends. CDR3 in amino acids: CASSVEGGGSDEQYF. The CDR3 region has the DNA TGTGCCAGCAGCGTAGAGGGGGGTGGTAGCGACGAGCAGTACTTC.

This chain joins TRBV6-5 and TRBJ1-1, with TRBD1 identical over 8 bases. Trimming took 0 bases from V and 1 from J; bases not matched to a gene: 1. The CDR3 contains 15 residues. The germline V gene has CDR1 MNHEY and CDR2 SVGAGI. The CDR3 DNA reads TGTGCCAGCAGTTACTCGGACAGGGCGAACACTGAAGCTTTCTTT. Translated: CASSYSDRANTEAFF.